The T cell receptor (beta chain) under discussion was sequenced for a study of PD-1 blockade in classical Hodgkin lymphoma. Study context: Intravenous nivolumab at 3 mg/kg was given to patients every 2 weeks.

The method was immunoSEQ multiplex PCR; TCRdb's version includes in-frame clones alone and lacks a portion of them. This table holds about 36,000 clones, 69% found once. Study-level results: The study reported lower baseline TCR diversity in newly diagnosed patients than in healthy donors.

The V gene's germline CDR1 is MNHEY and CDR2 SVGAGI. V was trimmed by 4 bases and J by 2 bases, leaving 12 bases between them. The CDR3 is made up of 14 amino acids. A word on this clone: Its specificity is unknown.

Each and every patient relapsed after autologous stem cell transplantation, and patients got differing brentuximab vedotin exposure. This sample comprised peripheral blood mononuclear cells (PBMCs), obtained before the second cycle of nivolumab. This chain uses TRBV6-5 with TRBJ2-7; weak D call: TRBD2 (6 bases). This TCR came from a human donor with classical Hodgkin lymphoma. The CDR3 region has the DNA TGTGCCAGCAGTTCCGGGACTGGCACCTACGAGCAGTACTTC. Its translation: CASSSGTGTYEQYF.